These 14 T cell receptor beta chains came from one sample sequenced in a study of OX40 agonist ivuxolimab in advanced cancers. Repertoires were generated with immunoSEQ multiplex PCR, while TCRdb's copy carries only in-frame clones and drops some. The repertoire has 65,000 to 70,000 clones, roughly 84% of them found once; the top ten carry 0.38%. Here the sequenced sample was CD4+ or CD8+ T cells sorted from blood, taken in a trial of the OX40 agonist ivuxolimab. The receptors here all came from an adult with an advanced solid tumor such as melanoma, head and neck, liver or kidney cancer.

This clone appeared a single time. This chain uses TRBV5-8 with TRBJ2-5, with a tentative D call TRBD2 (7 bases). The germline gives CDR1 SGHTS, CDR2 YDEGEE. The CDR3 consists of 14 residues. V was trimmed by 4 bases and J by 4 bases, leaving 14 bases between them. The CDR3 bases are TGTGCCAGCAGCGGGGGGGCCCCGGGAGAGACCCAGTACTTC. Protein product: CASSGGAPGETQYF. The variable domain in full, with the rest retrieved from reference TRBV5-8 and TRBJ2-5, is EAGVTQSPTHLIKTRGQQATLRCSPISGHTSVYWYQQALGLGLQFLLWYDEGEERNRGNFPPRFSGRQFPNYSSELNVNALELEDSALYLCASSGGAPGETQYFGPGTRLLVL.

The J gene is TRBJ1-4, the V gene TRBV6-4; 7 bases fit TRBD1. CDR3 length equals 16 residues. Germline CDR1 and CDR2: MRHNA and SNTAGT. V lost 2 bases and J lost 7; bases outside the gene matches: 10. In DNA, the CDR3 is TGTGCCAGCAGTGACCCGTACAGGGGAAGGTCTGAAAAACTGTTTTTT. Protein: CASSDPYRGRSEKLFF.

This rearrangement joins TRBV9 to TRBJ1-3; D is possibly TRBD1 (6 bases). The CDR3 runs to 15 residues. Trimming pared 3 bases from V and 0 bases from J, leaving 10 bases between. From germline, CDR1 is SGDLS and CDR2 YYNGEE. CDR3 DNA sequence: TGTGCCAGCAGCGCCGGACAGTACTCTGGAAACACCATATATTTT. Its protein product is CASSAGQYSGNTIYF.

The gene calls are TRBV19 and TRBJ1-1; 8 bases line up with TRBD1. The length of the CDR3 is 11 residues. Losses at the gene ends were 6 bases for V and 11 bases for J; bases not matched to a gene: 5. CDR1 is LNHDA, CDR2 SQIVND, per germline (reference sequence). DNA for the CDR3: TGTGCCAGTAGCGCCAGGGGGCCGGCTTTCTTT. It yields the protein CASSARGPAFF.

The table lists this clone with a few counts. The V gene is TRBV30, the J gene TRBJ1-2; D is ambiguous. The CDR3 length is 13 residues. CDR1 and CDR2 (germline): GTSNPN, SVGIG (reference sequence). V lost 2 bases, J lost 8 bases, and 15 bases lay in between. The CDR3 DNA reads TGTGCCTGGAGTCTTGAACGCCGAAGGGGCTACACCTTC. It yields the protein CAWSLERRRGYTF.

The chain employs TRBV18 and TRBJ1-3; the D gene is possibly TRBD1 (5 bases). V was trimmed by 2 bases and J by 0 bases, leaving 8 bases between them. CDR3 length: 15 residues. Germline lookup yields CDR1 KGHSH and CDR2 LQKENI. The CDR3 is CASSPGTGSGNTIYF. The CDR3 region has the DNA TGTGCCAGCTCACCAGGTACAGGCTCTGGAAACACCATATATTTT.

The rearrangement uses TRBV7-6 and TRBJ1-2; 9 bases map to TRBD1. The CDR3 runs to 13 residues. Germline V CDR1 and CDR2: SGHVS, FNYEAQ. With V trimmed by 6 bases and J by 4 bases, 3 bases remained unmatched. CDR3 bases: TGTGCCAGCAGGGGACAGGGAAGCTATGGCTACACCTTC. This translates into CASRGQGSYGYTF. The variable domain in full, completed from reference TRBV7-6 and TRBJ1-2, reads GAGVSQSPRYKVTKRGQDVALRCDPISGHVSLYWYRQALGQGPEFLTYFNYEAQQDKSGLPNDRFSAERPEGSISTLTIQRTEQRDSAMYRCASRGQGSYGYTFGSGTRLTVV.

The CDR3 reads CASRSSGGVEQYF. CDR3 in DNA: TGCGCCAGCAGGTCAAGTGGGGGGGTCGAGCAGTACTTC. The chain uses TRBV4-1 and TRBJ2-7, with 7 positions matching TRBD2. V lost 6 bases, J lost 6 bases, and 8 bases stayed unmatched. The V gene's germline CDR1 is MGHRA and CDR2 YSYEKL. CDR3 length equals 13 residues.

Details on this clone: Other DNA sequences within the sample encode an identical CDR3. The rearrangement uses TRBV5-1 and TRBJ2-5, with a possible D match to TRBD2 (5 bases). The CDR3 length is 13 residues. Germline-derived CDR1 and CDR2 are SGHRS and YFSETQ. With 2 bases removed from V and 2 bases from J, the gap between germline ends came to 7 bases. DNA for the CDR3: TGCGCCAGCAGCTTCCGGGGACAAGAGACCCAGTACTTC. It yields the protein CASSFRGQETQYF.

This clone was detected only once. This chain uses TRBV7-9 with TRBJ1-6, with TRBD1 matching over 9 bases. The CDR3 runs 13 residues. CDR1 and CDR2 from the germline V gene are SEHNR and FQNEAQ (reference sequence). Losses at the gene ends were 6 bases for V and 10 bases for J; bases not matched to a gene: 4. The CDR3 DNA reads TGTGCCAGCAGAGGGACAGGGCAATCACCCCTCCACTTT. Translating gives CASRGTGQSPLHF.

The chain combines TRBV4-1 with TRBJ2-5, with D possibly TRBD2 on 6 matching bases. The J call is in doubt because the DNA end fits TRBJ2-7 better. Per germline, CDR1 MGHRA and CDR2 YSYEKL. This CDR3 has 15 residues. The CDR3 nucleotides are TGCGCCAGCAGCCAATCAGGACTATCTACCTACGAGCAGTACTTC. Protein product: CASSQSGLSTYEQYF.

The chain couples TRBV5-1 to TRBJ2-5; D may be TRBD2 (6 bases). Per the germline V gene, CDR1 is SGHRS and CDR2 is YFSETQ. V gave up 0 bases and J gave up 2 bases, with 14 bases separating them. The CDR3 length is 16 residues. CDR3 in DNA: TGCGCCAGCAGCTTGGGTGACACGGGAGTACAAGAGACCCAGTACTTC. The encoded protein is CASSLGDTGVQETQYF.

The J gene is TRBJ2-7, the V gene TRBV6-5; D is unclear. V dropped 4 bases and J dropped 4 bases, with 8 bases sitting between them. The germline V gene has CDR1 MNHEY and CDR2 SVGAGI. The CDR3 totals 12 residues. CDR3 bases: TGTGCCAGCAGTTCGAACAGTTACGAGCAGTACTTC. It specifies CASSSNSYEQYF.

The J gene is TRBJ2-5, the V gene TRBV5-1; D is unresolved. V was shortened by 0 bases and J by 7 bases, with 1 base between the two germline ends. Germline V gene sequence: CDR1 SGHRS, CDR2 YFSETQ. CDR3 size: 10 residues. Here the CDR3 DNA reads TGCGCCAGCAGCTTGGCGACCCAGTACTTC. It translates to CASSLATQYF.